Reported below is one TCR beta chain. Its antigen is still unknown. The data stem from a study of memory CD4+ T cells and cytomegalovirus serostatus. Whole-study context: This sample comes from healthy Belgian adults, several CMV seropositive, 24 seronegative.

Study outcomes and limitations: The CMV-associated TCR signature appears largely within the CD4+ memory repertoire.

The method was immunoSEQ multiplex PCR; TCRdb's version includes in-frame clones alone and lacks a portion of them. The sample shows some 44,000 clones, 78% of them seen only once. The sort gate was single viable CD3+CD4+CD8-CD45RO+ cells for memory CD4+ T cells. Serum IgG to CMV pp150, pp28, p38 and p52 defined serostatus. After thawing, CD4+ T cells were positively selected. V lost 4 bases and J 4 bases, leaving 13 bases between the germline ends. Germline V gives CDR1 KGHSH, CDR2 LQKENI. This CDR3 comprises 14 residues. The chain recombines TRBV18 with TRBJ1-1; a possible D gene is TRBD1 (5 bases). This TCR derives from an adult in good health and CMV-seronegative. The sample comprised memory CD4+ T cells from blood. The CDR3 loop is CASSRGIFGTEAFF. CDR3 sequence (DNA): TGTGCCAGCTCACGGGGGATCTTCGGCACTGAAGCTTTCTTT. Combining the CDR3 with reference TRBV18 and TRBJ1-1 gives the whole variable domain NAGVMQNPRHLVRRRGQEARLRCSPMKGHSHVYWYRQLPEEGLKFMVYLQKENIIDESGMPKERFSAEFPKEGPSILRIQQVVRGDSAAYFCASSRGIFGTEAFFGQGTRLTVV.